This passage covers 32 T cell receptor beta chains from one sample sequenced in a study of blood T cells in healthy people across ages (dated by TCRdb to the mid-2010s). Libraries came from 5' RACE. Reads for this sample came from an Illumina HiSeq 2500. A second PCR of 7 to 11 cycles was performed with a sample-barcoded 5' primer and a J-beta primer mix. TCRdb itself trimmed the public reads at Q25 with fastp, ran MiXCR and retained productive beta chains. Rows merge per CDR3 protein into single entries with the most common DNA and genes. This sample holds about 700,000 distinct CDR3 sequences; about 30% were observed only once. The ten largest clones represent 15% of the sample. Sequencing was done on a sample of blood. Every receptor here comes from a woman of 80 years or more in good health. Donor details come from another sample of the same person, matched by shared clones.

Ten or more counts support this clonotype. The chain is built from TRBV28 and TRBJ2-7, with D unresolved. This CDR3 has 15 residues. V lost 8 bases, J lost 2 bases, and 19 bases lay in between. The germline CDR1 and CDR2 sequences are MDHEN and SYDVKM. Written as DNA, the CDR3 is TGTGCCAGCCGGATTCGCGTCCAGGAGCCCTACGAGCAGTACTTC. Its translation is CASRIRVQEPYEQYF. Variable domain in full (rest from reference TRBV28 and TRBJ2-7): DVKVTQSSRYLVKRTGEKVFLECVQDMDHENMFWYRQDPGLGLRLIYFSYDVKMKEKGDIPEGYSVSREKKERFSLILESASTNQTSMYLCASRIRVQEPYEQYFGPGTRLTVT.

Notes on this clonotype: This may come from a read error, since a much larger clone is one base off. The V gene is TRBV12-3 or TRBV12-4, the J gene TRBJ1-2; TRBD1 aligns across 8 bases. CDR3 size: 16 residues. V was clipped by 5 bases and J by 0 bases; unmatched bases: 8. The DNA of the CDR3 is TGTGCCAGCAGTCCGCGACAGGGGCCGGCTAACTATGGCTACACCTTC. This codes for CASSPRQGPANYGYTF.

In this sample, this clonotype turned up many times. The chain has TRBV20-1 and TRBJ2-3, with D possibly being TRBD2 (5 bases). Trimming left V 2 bases short and J 0 bases short, with 9 bases between. CDR1 and CDR2 (germline): DFQATT, SNEGSKA (reference sequence). The CDR3 loop spans 14 amino acids. CDR3 sequence reads: CSARLASSTDTQYF. CDR3 DNA sequence: TGCAGTGCTAGACTAGCATCTAGCACAGATACGCAGTATTTT.

V and J are TRBV7-9 and TRBJ2-3; TRBD2 aligns across 11 bases. The germline V gene encodes CDR1 SEHNR and CDR2 FQNEAQ (reference sequence). This CDR3 region has 18 residues. J lost 4 bases, V lost 5 bases, and 14 bases had no gene match. The CDR3 region has the DNA TGTGCCAGCAGCCCCTTAGGGCTAGCGGGGGGTCGCGCAGATACGCAGTATTTT. Translating gives CASSPLGLAGGRADTQYF.

The gene calls are TRBV7-3 and TRBJ2-5; TRBD2 is a possible D gene (6 bases). The CDR3 is 16 residues long. V shed 0 bases and J shed 2 bases, with 13 bases lying between them. Looked up from germline, CDR1 is SGHTA and CDR2 is FQGTGA. As DNA, the CDR3 is TGTGCCAGCAGCTTAACCGGGACTCCCACTCAAGAGACCCAGTACTTC. Its translation is CASSLTGTPTQETQYF. Together with reference TRBV7-3 and TRBJ2-5, the CDR3 gives the full variable domain: GAGVSQTPSNKVTEKGKYVELRCDPISGHTALYWYRQSLGQGPEFLIYFQGTGAADDSGLPNDRFFAVRPEGSVSTLKIQRTERGDSAVYLCASSLTGTPTQETQYFGPGTRLLVL.

The chain has TRBV30 and TRBJ1-2, with a tentative D call TRBD1 (6 bases). The germline V gene encodes CDR1 GTSNPN and CDR2 SVGIG (reference sequence). Trimming took 5 bases from V and 6 from J, leaving 19 bases between them. CDR3 length: 14 amino acids. The CDR3 bases are TGTGCCTGGGCGATCGGACAGTTAGGGAATGGCTACACCTTC. This codes for CAWAIGQLGNGYTF.

This clonotype was observed many times. A junction boundary mismatches the germline segment, possibly from a read error. The V call is TRBV7-9, the J call TRBJ2-7, with D perhaps TRBD2 (5 bases). The CDR3 has 16 residues. The germline V gene encodes CDR1 SEHNR and CDR2 FQNEAQ (reference sequence). This CDR3 reads CARSLALGRGNYEQYF. DNA of the CDR3: TGTGCCAGAAGCTTAGCGCTAGGGCGAGGCAACTACGAGCAGTACTTC. Together with reference TRBV7-9 and TRBJ2-7, the CDR3 gives the full variable domain: DTGVSQNPRHKITKRGQNVTFRCDPISEHNRLYWYRQTLGQGPEFLTYFQNEAQLEKSRLLSDRFSAERPKGSFSTLEIQRTEQGDSAMYLCARSLALGRGNYEQYFGPGTRLTVT.

In its sample, this clonotype was seen many times. Being one base from a much bigger clone, this may be a read error. The gene calls are TRBV7-8 and TRBJ2-7; perhaps TRBD2 as D (5 bases). Matching the DNA end better, TRBJ2-5 makes the J call doubtful. The germline V gene has CDR1 SGHVS and CDR2 FQNEAQ. The CDR3 totals 15 residues. The CDR3 is CASSPLPGNEGTQYF. CDR3 nucleotides: TGTGCCAGCAGCCCCCTCCCGGGGAATGAAGGGACCCAGTACTTC.

The gene calls are TRBV20-1 and TRBJ1-1; D is possibly TRBD1 (5 bases). The V gene lost 1 base and the J gene lost 1 base, with 10 bases spanning the gap. The germline CDR1 and CDR2 sequences are DFQATT and SNEGSKA (reference sequence). The CDR3 is 14 amino acids. CDR3 residues: CSARAGTQNTEAFF. The CDR3 DNA sequence: TGCAGTGCTAGAGCCGGGACCCAGAACACTGAAGCTTTCTTT.

This rearrangement joins TRBV7-2 to TRBJ2-5, with 10 bases fitting TRBD2. Germline loops: CDR1 SGHTA, CDR2 FQGNSA. CDR3 length: 16 amino acids. The ends lost 0 bases at V and 11 bases at J; junction bases unmatched: 12. For the CDR3, the DNA is TGTGCCAGCAGCTTAGCGAAGCGGGGGGGCCTTAGTGAGCAGTACTTC. This encodes CASSLAKRGGLSEQYF.

This clonotype was picked up many times. The gene calls are TRBV6-1 and TRBJ2-5, with 10 bases aligning to TRBD1. Germline values: CDR1 MNHNS, CDR2 SASEGT. The length of the CDR3 is 14 residues. V dropped 6 bases and J dropped 6; count of bases not matched to a gene: 7. CDR3 nucleotide sequence: TGTGCCAGCAGGCCGGGACAGGGGATAAAGACCCAGTACTTC. This gives the protein CASRPGQGIKTQYF.

About this clonotype itself: One end of the junction is discordant with germline, which a read error may explain. The V call is TRBV29-1, the J call TRBJ1-2; D is possibly TRBD1 (5 bases). The CDR3 is 14 amino acids. Looked up from germline, CDR1 is SQVTM and CDR2 is ANQGSEA. CDR3 region: CGVERGYPNYGYTF. The CDR3, as DNA: TGCGGCGTTGAGAGGGGATACCCGAACTATGGCTACACCTTC.

This clonotype was seen only a few times. It may be a read error: a sequence one base away is much more abundant. The gene calls are TRBV9 and TRBJ2-1; a weak D match, TRBD1 (5 bases). The J call is uncertain, as TRBJ2-7 better fits the DNA end. The length of the CDR3 is 15 residues. The V gene's germline CDR1 is SGDLS and CDR2 YYNGEE. In DNA form, the CDR3 reads TGTGCCTCCTCCTGGGGCAGGAGCTCCTACAATGAGCAGTACTTC. Translating gives CASSWGRSSYNEQYF.

This clonotype was counted at least ten times. This sequence joins TRBV3-1 and TRBJ1-5, with unresolved D. Between the trimmed V and J ends, which lost 3 bases and 6 bases, there was a span of 9 bases. The CDR3 extends over 13 amino acids. The germline gives CDR1 LGHDT, CDR2 YNNKEL (reference sequence). In DNA, the CDR3 is TGTGCCAGCAGCCACGGGGTGGGTCAGCCCCAGCATTTT. Encoded protein: CASSHGVGQPQHF.

This chain connects TRBV20-1 to TRBJ1-2; the match to TRBD1 covers 7 bases. This CDR3 is 13 amino acids long. The V gene end was trimmed by 5 bases and the J gene end by 6 bases; junction bases not matched to a gene: 9. In germline, CDR1 is DFQATT, CDR2 SNEGSKA (reference sequence). The CDR3 region is CSARQGLKDGYTF. CDR3 nucleotides: TGCAGTGCTCGACAGGGCCTAAAGGATGGCTACACCTTC.

About this clonotype itself: A much larger clone differs from this one at a single base, so this may be a read error. V gene TRBV28 combines with J gene TRBJ2-3; D possibly matches TRBD1 or TRBD2 (5 bases each). This CDR3 has 15 amino acids. Germline CDR1 reads MDHEN; CDR2 reads SYDVKM. The CDR3: CASSPIGARSDTPYF. DNA of the CDR3: TGTGCCAGCAGTCCCATCGGGGCCCGGTCAGATACGCCGTATTTT.

This clonotype has a handful of counts. The genes are TRBV14 and TRBJ1-4; the D gene is possibly TRBD1 (6 bases). Germline V gives CDR1 SGHDN, CDR2 FVKESK. The CDR3 runs to 15 residues. The V gene lost 5 bases and the J gene lost 0 bases, with 10 bases spanning the gap. The CDR3 here is CASSSRQATNEKLFF. CDR3 nucleotides: TGTGCCAGCAGCTCTCGACAGGCAACTAATGAAAAACTGTTTTTT.

This clonotype came up a few times. Just one base apart from a much larger clone, this may be a read error. The rearrangement joins TRBV5-6 to TRBJ2-5; 7 nucleotides match TRBD1. V gave up 4 bases and J gave up 11 bases; unmatched junction bases: 17. The CDR3 spans 15 residues. The germline V gene has CDR1 SGHDT and CDR2 YYEEEE. In DNA form, the CDR3 reads TGTGCCAGCAGCAGCTACCTTCGGGACAGCAATGAGCAGTACTTC. This sequence encodes CASSSYLRDSNEQYF.

This clonotype was seen repeatedly, ten times or more. The rearrangement joins TRBV25-1 to TRBJ2-1; 10 nucleotides agree with TRBD2. Germline CDR1 and CDR2: MGHDK and SYGVNS. The J segment lost 6 bases and the V segment lost 3 bases, leaving 5 bases of the junction unmatched. The CDR3 consists of 15 residues. CDR3 residues: CASSDLAGDLNEQFF. CDR3 sequence (DNA): TGTGCCAGCAGTGATCTAGCGGGGGACCTCAATGAGCAGTTCTTC.

The J gene is TRBJ2-5, the V gene TRBV11-2, with D hard to call. The CDR3 has 18 amino acids. The germline gives CDR1 SGHAT, CDR2 FQNNGV. V was cut by 2 bases and J by 5 bases, with 24 bases left in between. The CDR3 DNA is TGTGCCAGCAGCTTATTGGTGCGCTTAAACGCCCGGAACGAGACCCAGTACTTC. Amino acid sequence: CASSLLVRLNARNETQYF.

This clonotype was seen only a few times. This chain uses TRBV7-8 with TRBJ2-5; 10 nucleotides align to TRBD1. The DNA end lines up better with TRBJ2-7; the J call may be wrong. The CDR3 length is 16 residues. CDR1 SGHVS and CDR2 FQNEAQ come from the germline V gene. CDR3 region: CASSPGPSGTGAEQYF. CDR3 DNA: TGTGCCAGCAGCCCTGGTCCCTCCGGGACAGGGGCCGAGCAGTACTTC.

The chain combines TRBV7-3 with TRBJ2-3; 12 nucleotides align to TRBD2. The trim removed 5 bases at V and 3 bases at J, leaving 9 bases unmatched. This CDR3 is built from 17 residues. From germline, CDR1 is SGHTA and CDR2 FQGTGA. CDR3: CASSLTEGLAGTDTQYF. For the CDR3, the DNA is TGTGCCAGCAGCCTCACCGAGGGACTAGCGGGTACAGATACGCAGTATTTT.

This clonotype was picked up a small number of times. A much larger clonotype is one base distant, so this may be a read error. This chain joins TRBV7-2 and TRBJ2-7, with TRBD2 identical over 9 bases. V lost 3 bases to trimming and J lost 5 bases; unmatched junction nucleotides: 5. CDR3 length equals 14 residues. Looked up from germline, CDR1 is SGHTA and CDR2 is FQGNSA. As DNA, the CDR3 is TGTGCCAGCAGCTTGAGCGGGGGGAGCGACGAGCAGTACTTC. It codes for CASSLSGGSDEQYF.

This clonotype turned up a few times. At one end, the junction sequence differs from germline, possibly due to a read error. The chain is built from TRBV4-2 and TRBJ1-2; 10 nucleotides line up with TRBD1. The CDR3 sequence is 15 residues long. The germline CDR1 and CDR2 sequences are LGHNA and YNFKEQ. The CDR3 DNA reads TGTGCCAGCAGCCAAGAGGGACAGGGGAACTATGGCCACACCTTC. Amino acids: CASSQEGQGNYGHTF.

This clonotype was observed many times. The CDR3 reads CASSYSGLAGGVLAKNIQYF. Written as DNA, the CDR3 is TGTGCCAGCAGTTACTCGGGACTAGCGGGGGGTGTTTTAGCCAAAAACATTCAGTACTTC. V is TRBV6-2 or TRBV6-3 and J is TRBJ2-4, with 15 bases identical to TRBD2. The CDR3 is 20 amino acids. The trim removed 0 bases at V and 0 bases at J, leaving 6 bases unmatched. Germline CDR1 and CDR2: MNHEY and SVGEGT.

The gene calls are TRBV20-1 and TRBJ2-7; D gene uncertain. The CDR3 totals 13 residues. Trimming took 0 bases from V and 2 from J, leaving 8 bases between them. Germline V CDR1 and CDR2: DFQATT, SNEGSKA (reference sequence). The CDR3 coding sequence is TGCAGTGCTAGAGATGAGAATCCCTACGAGCAGTACTTC. Residues: CSARDENPYEQYF.

The chain recombines TRBV25-1 with TRBJ2-2, with D perhaps given as TRBD1 or TRBD2 (5 bases each). The CDR3 is 17 residues long. Germline assignment: CDR1 MGHDK and CDR2 SYGVNS. Trimming shortened V by 3 bases and J by 2 bases, and 16 bases separated the two germline ends. The CDR3 DNA reads TGTGCCAGCAGTGACCTCCGACGGGGCCCCAACACCGGGGAGCTGTTTTTT. It encodes CASSDLRRGPNTGELFF.

This clonotype came up many times. The CDR3 region is CASSQEGRGRGIQYF. CDR3 DNA sequence: TGTGCCAGCAGCCAAGAGGGGAGGGGGCGAGGCATTCAGTACTTC. The J gene is TRBJ2-4, the V gene TRBV3-1; D might be TRBD1 or TRBD2, each matching 7 bases. The CDR3 runs to 15 residues. Trimming pared 0 bases from V and 9 bases from J, leaving 15 bases between. Germline loops: CDR1 LGHDT, CDR2 YNNKEL (reference sequence).

This clonotype turned up a few times. V and J are TRBV5-1 and TRBJ2-7, with TRBD1 matching 7 bases. The CDR3 contains 15 residues. Germline assignment: CDR1 SGHRS and CDR2 YFSETQ. Losses at the gene ends were 3 bases for V and 1 base for J; bases not matched to a gene: 7. CDR3 amino acids: CASSSTPQGSYEQYF. DNA of the CDR3: TGCGCCAGCAGCTCAACACCACAGGGGTCCTACGAGCAGTACTTC.

This clonotype has a count of ten or more. V usage is TRBV7-2 and J usage is TRBJ1-2; no clear D gene. Trimming cost V 4 bases and J 4 bases, with 16 bases left between them. CDR3 length: 15 residues. The germline gives CDR1 SGHTA, CDR2 FQGNSA. This CDR3 reads CASSSSGMGFYGYTF. The DNA for the CDR3 is TGTGCCAGCAGCTCCTCCGGGATGGGCTTCTATGGCTACACCTTC. The complete variable domain, with remaining parts taken from reference TRBV7-2 and TRBJ1-2, reads GAGVSQSPSNKVTEKGKDVELRCDPISGHTALYWYRQSLGQGLEFLIYFQGNSAPDKSGLPSDRFSAERTGGSVSTLTIQRTQQEDSAVYLCASSSSGMGFYGYTFGSGTRLTVV.

The V and J genes are TRBV2 and TRBJ1-1; D is perhaps TRBD1 (6 bases). Germline CDR1 and CDR2: SNHLY and FYNNEI. The CDR3 length is 13 residues. V shed 7 bases and J shed 5 bases, with 14 bases lying between them. The CDR3 loop reads CASKRGSYTEAFF. The CDR3 DNA is TGTGCCAGCAAGAGGGGGTCATATACTGAAGCTTTCTTT. Supplemented by reference TRBV2 and TRBJ1-1, the full variable domain reads EPEVTQTPSHQVTQMGQEVILRCVPISNHLYFYWYRQILGQKVEFLVSFYNNEISEKSEIFDDQFSVERPDGSNFTLKIRSTKLEDSAMYFCASKRGSYTEAFFGQGTRLTVV.

This clonotype was recorded at least ten times. The chain carries TRBV7-3 and TRBJ2-7; tentatively, D is TRBD1 or TRBD2 (5 bases each). The CDR3 spans 13 residues. Germline V CDR1 and CDR2: SGHTA, FQGTGA. The V gene lost 5 bases and the J gene lost 2 bases, with 10 bases spanning the gap. The CDR3 sequence is CASSPGRAYEQYF. The CDR3, as DNA: TGTGCCAGCAGCCCGGGACGGGCCTACGAGCAGTACTTC.